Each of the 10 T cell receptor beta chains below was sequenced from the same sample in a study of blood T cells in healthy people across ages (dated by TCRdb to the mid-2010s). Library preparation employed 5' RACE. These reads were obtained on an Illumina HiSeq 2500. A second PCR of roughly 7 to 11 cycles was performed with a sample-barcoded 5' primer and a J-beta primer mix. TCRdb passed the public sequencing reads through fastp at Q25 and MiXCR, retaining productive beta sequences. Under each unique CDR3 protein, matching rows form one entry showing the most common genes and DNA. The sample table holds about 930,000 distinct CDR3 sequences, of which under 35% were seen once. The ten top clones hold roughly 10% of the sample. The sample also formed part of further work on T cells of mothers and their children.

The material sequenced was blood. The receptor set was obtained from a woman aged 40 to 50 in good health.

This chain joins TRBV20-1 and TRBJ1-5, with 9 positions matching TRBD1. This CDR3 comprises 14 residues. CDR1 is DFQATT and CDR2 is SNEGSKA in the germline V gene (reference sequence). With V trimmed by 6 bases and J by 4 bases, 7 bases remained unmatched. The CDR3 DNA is TGCAGTGCCGGGGACAGGGCTAAAAATCAGCCCCAGCATTTT. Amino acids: CSAGDRAKNQPQHF.

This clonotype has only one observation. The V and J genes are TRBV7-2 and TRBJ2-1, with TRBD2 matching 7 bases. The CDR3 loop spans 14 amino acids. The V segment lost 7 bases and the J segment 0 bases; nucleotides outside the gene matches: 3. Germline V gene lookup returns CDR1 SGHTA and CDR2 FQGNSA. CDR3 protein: CASKAGFSYNEQFF. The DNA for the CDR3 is TGTGCCAGCAAAGCGGGATTCTCCTACAATGAGCAGTTCTTC.

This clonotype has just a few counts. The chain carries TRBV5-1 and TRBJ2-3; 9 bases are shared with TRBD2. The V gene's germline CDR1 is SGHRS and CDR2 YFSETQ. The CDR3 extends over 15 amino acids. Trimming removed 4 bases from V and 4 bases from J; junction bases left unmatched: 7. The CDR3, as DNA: TGCGCCAGCAGCCTGAGCGGGGGGCCCCCAGATACGCAGTATTTT. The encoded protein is CASSLSGGPPDTQYF.

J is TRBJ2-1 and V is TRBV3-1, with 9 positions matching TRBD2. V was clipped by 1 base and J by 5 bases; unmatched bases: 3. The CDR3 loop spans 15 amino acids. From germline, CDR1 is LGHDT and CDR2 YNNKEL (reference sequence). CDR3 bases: TGTGCCAGCAGCCAAGCCCTAGCGGGGAACAATGAGCAGTTCTTC. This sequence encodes CASSQALAGNNEQFF.

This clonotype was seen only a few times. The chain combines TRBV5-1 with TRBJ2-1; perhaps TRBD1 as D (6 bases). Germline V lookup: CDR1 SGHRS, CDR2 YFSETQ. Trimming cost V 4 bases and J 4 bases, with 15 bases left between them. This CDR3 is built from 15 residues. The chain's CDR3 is CASSHTRDTYNEQFF. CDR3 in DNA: TGCGCCAGCAGCCATACCCGGGACACGTACAATGAGCAGTTCTTC.

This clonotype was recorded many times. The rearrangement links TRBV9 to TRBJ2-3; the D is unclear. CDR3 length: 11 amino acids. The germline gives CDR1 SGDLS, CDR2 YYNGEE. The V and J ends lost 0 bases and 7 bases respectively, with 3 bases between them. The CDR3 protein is CASSVGNTQYF. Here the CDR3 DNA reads TGTGCCAGCAGCGTAGGCAATACGCAGTATTTT.

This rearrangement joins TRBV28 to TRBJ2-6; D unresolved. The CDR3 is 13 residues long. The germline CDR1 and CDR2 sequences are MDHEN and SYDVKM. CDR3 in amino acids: CAVVGSGANVLTF. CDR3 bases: TGTGCTGTAGTCGGGTCTGGGGCCAACGTCCTGACTTTC. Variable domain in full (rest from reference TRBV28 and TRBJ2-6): DVKVTQSSRYLVKRTGEKVFLECVQDMDHENMFWYRQDPGLGLRLIYFSYDVKMKEKGDIPEGYSVSREKKERFSLILESASTNQTSMYLCAVVGSGANVLTFGAGSRLTVL.

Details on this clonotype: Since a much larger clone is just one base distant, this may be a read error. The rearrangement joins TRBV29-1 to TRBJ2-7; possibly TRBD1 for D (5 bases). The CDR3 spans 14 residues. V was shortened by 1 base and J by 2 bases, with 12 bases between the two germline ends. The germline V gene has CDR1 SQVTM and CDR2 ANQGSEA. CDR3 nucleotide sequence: TGCAGCGTTGAAGGTGCGGACACTACCTACGAGCAGTACTTC. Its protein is CSVEGADTTYEQYF.

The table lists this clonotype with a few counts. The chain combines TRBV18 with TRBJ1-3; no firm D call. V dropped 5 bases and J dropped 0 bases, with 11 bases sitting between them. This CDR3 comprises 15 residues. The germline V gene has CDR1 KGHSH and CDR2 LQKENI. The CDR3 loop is CASSSTRNSGNTIYF. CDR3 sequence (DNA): TGTGCCAGCTCATCAACACGAAACTCTGGAAACACCATATATTTT.

The CDR3 DNA follows: TGTGCCAGCAGTTACCTCATCCGTGAGGGGGGGAATCAGCCCCAGCATTTT. Protein sequence: CASSYLIREGGNQPQHF. J is TRBJ1-5 and V is TRBV6-6; D may be TRBD1 (6 bases). V dropped 2 bases and J dropped 4 bases, with 18 bases sitting between them. CDR3 length: 17 residues. Germline V CDR1 and CDR2: MNHNY, SVGAGI (reference sequence).